A single sample is the source of the 17 T cell receptor beta chains below, sequenced in a study of PD-1 blockade in classical Hodgkin lymphoma. Relapses following autologous stem cell transplantation were seen in all patients, with brentuximab vedotin exposure varying. Profiling relied on immunoSEQ multiplex PCR, and the TCRdb table lists in-frame clones only, not all of them. The top ten hold about a fifth of the sample, which has about 41,000 clones, around three quarters seen once. Material: peripheral blood mononuclear cells (PBMCs), obtained at baseline. Every receptor here comes from a human donor with classical Hodgkin lymphoma.

The CDR3 sequence: CASSQASGNYGYTF. In DNA form, the CDR3 reads TGTGCCAGCAGCCAAGCGTCGGGGAACTATGGCTACACCTTC. The chain couples TRBV7-9 to TRBJ1-2; D ambiguous. Deletions cut 5 bases from V and 2 bases from J, with 12 bases between. The CDR3 is 14 amino acids. The germline gives CDR1 SEHNR, CDR2 FQNEAQ (reference sequence).

This chain connects TRBV7-2 to TRBJ1-2; 11 nucleotides line up with TRBD1. The CDR3 has 17 residues. The V segment lost 5 bases and the J segment 0 bases; nucleotides outside the gene matches: 8. The germline gives CDR1 SGHTA, CDR2 FQGNSA. The DNA for the CDR3 is TGTGCCAGCAGCCGAAGGGACAGGGGGTTCGCTAACTATGGCTACACCTTC. Protein product: CASSRRDRGFANYGYTF. Full variable domain (remainder filled in from reference TRBV7-2 and TRBJ1-2): GAGVSQSPSNKVTEKGKDVELRCDPISGHTALYWYRQSLGQGLEFLIYFQGNSAPDKSGLPSDRFSAERTGGSVSTLTIQRTQQEDSAVYLCASSRRDRGFANYGYTFGSGTRLTVV.

V usage is TRBV7-5 and J usage is TRBJ2-3; the DNA was not compared with TRBD1, the D call given in the table. TRBV7-5 is a pseudogene. CDR3 length equals 13 residues. CDR3 bases: TGTGCCAGCAGCCTCCAGGCCACAGATACGCAGTATTTT. Translated, it gives CASSLQATDTQYF.

The chain combines TRBV6-5 with TRBJ1-2; no reliable D call. Per germline, CDR1 MNHEY and CDR2 SVGAGI. The CDR3 sequence is 13 residues long. The V end was cut by 5 bases, the J end by 8 bases, with 15 bases between. The CDR3 nucleotides are TGTGCCAGCAGTGTCCGGGAGAACATGGGCTACACCTTC. Amino acids: CASSVRENMGYTF.

This clone was detected many times. The CDR3 reads CASSEGLAGSIDEQYF. The CDR3 DNA sequence: TGTGCCAGCAGTGAAGGACTAGCGGGATCTATCGACGAGCAGTACTTC. The V and J genes are TRBV2 and TRBJ2-7, with 11 bases fitting TRBD2. This CDR3 is 16 amino acids long. The V segment lost 1 base and the J segment 5 bases; nucleotides outside the gene matches: 7. Germline V gene lookup returns CDR1 SNHLY and CDR2 FYNNEI.

The chain employs TRBV19 and TRBJ2-1; D perhaps matches TRBD1 (6 bases). The CDR3 spans 17 residues. The germline V gene encodes CDR1 LNHDA and CDR2 SQIVND (reference sequence). With 4 bases removed from V and 6 bases from J, the gap between germline ends came to 22 bases. CDR3 residues: CASSSPPGTQVTNEQFF. The CDR3 DNA reads as TGTGCCAGTAGTAGCCCCCCTGGGACACAAGTAACCAATGAGCAGTTCTTC.

A single count supports this clone. The chain employs TRBV7-8 and TRBJ2-1, with TRBD1 matching 9 bases. The V gene's germline CDR1 is SGHVS and CDR2 FQNEAQ. The CDR3 is 15 amino acids. Unmatched junction bases numbered 7, after V lost 4 bases and J lost 6 bases. CDR3 in DNA: TGTGCCAGCAGCTCCGGGGGGACAGGGATCAATGAGCAGTTCTTC. This translates into CASSSGGTGINEQFF.

V and J are TRBV19 and TRBJ2-1; 10 positions agree with TRBD1. The germline CDR1 and CDR2 sequences are LNHDA and SQIVND (reference sequence). V trimming: 3 bases; J trimming: 2 bases; junction bases outside the gene matches: 4. The CDR3 extends over 16 amino acids. Here the CDR3 reads CASSMPGQGTYNEQFF. The CDR3 DNA follows: TGTGCCAGTAGTATGCCGGGACAGGGGACCTACAATGAGCAGTTCTTC.

This chain links TRBV27 with TRBJ1-6; D is undetermined. This CDR3 is built from 14 residues. Germline V gene sequence: CDR1 MNHEY, CDR2 SMNVEV (reference sequence). V was clipped by 5 bases and J by 7 bases, with 12 bases between them. CDR3 residues: CASSPRLTNSPLHF. Written as DNA, the CDR3 is TGTGCCAGCAGTCCCCGACTGACAAATTCACCCCTCCACTTT.

The rearrangement joins TRBV28 to TRBJ2-5, with 10 bases that match TRBD2. V dropped 5 bases and J dropped 14; count of bases not matched to a gene: 11. Germline V gene sequence: CDR1 MDHEN, CDR2 SYDVKM. This CDR3 comprises 13 residues. Written as DNA, the CDR3 is TGTGCCAGCAGTCCCCCGGGACTAGCGAAGGATTACTTC. Residues: CASSPPGLAKDYF.

The rearrangement uses TRBV6-5 and TRBJ1-1; D is uncertain. In germline, CDR1 is MNHEY, CDR2 SVGAGI. V was trimmed by 8 bases and J by 5 bases, leaving 15 bases between them. The CDR3 extends over 13 amino acids. CDR3 protein: CASFSVRWTEAFF. Written as DNA, the CDR3 is TGTGCCAGCTTCTCGGTCCGCTGGACTGAAGCTTTCTTT.

This sequence joins TRBV9 and TRBJ2-7, with 12 bases matching TRBD1. Germline assignment: CDR1 SGDLS and CDR2 YYNGEE. V trimming: 3 bases; J trimming: 2 bases; junction bases outside the gene matches: 3. The CDR3 length is 15 residues. The CDR3 reads CASSAGTGGTYEQYF. The CDR3 nucleotides read TGTGCCAGCAGCGCTGGGACAGGGGGCACCTACGAGCAGTACTTC.

This chain joins TRBV9 and TRBJ1-2, with a possible D match to TRBD1 (5 bases). Germline V lookup: CDR1 SGDLS, CDR2 YYNGEE. V dropped 1 base and J dropped 1 base, with 11 bases sitting between them. The CDR3 extends over 15 amino acids. CDR3 DNA sequence: TGTGCCAGCAGCGTATTTGACAGAGATAACTATGGCTACACCTTC. This codes for CASSVFDRDNYGYTF.

The chain links TRBV6-6 to TRBJ1-1; D perhaps matches TRBD1 (6 bases). CDR1 is MNHNY, CDR2 SVGAGI, per germline (reference sequence). Trimming stripped 2 bases from V and 4 bases from J, with 11 bases between. This CDR3 is 14 amino acids long. CDR3 DNA sequence: TGTGCCAGCAGTTACAGGGGGTGGGGCACTGAAGCTTTCTTT. Translation: CASSYRGWGTEAFF.

V gene TRBV19 combines with J gene TRBJ1-2; D is possibly TRBD1 (6 bases). Trimming left V 4 bases short and J 8 bases short, with 20 bases between. Germline CDR1 and CDR2: LNHDA and SQIVND (reference sequence). CDR3 size: 15 residues. The CDR3 bases are TGTGCCAGTAGTACCCTACAGGGCTATCGGGGCGGCTACACCTTC. As protein: CASSTLQGYRGGYTF.

This clone has a handful of counts. The chain couples TRBV29-1 to TRBJ2-6; either TRBD1 or TRBD2 may fit D (5 bases each). Germline V CDR1 and CDR2: SQVTM, ANQGSEA. This CDR3 has 17 residues. V was shortened by 5 bases and J by 0 bases, with 17 bases between the two germline ends. CDR3 in amino acids: CSVQGTILSSGANVLTF. The CDR3 DNA reads TGCAGCGTTCAAGGGACGATATTGAGCTCTGGGGCCAACGTCCTGACTTTC.

The chain carries TRBV19 and TRBJ1-5; D is ambiguous. Looked up from germline, CDR1 is LNHDA and CDR2 is SQIVND (reference sequence). V dropped 5 bases and J dropped 0 bases, with 5 bases sitting between them. The CDR3 sequence is 13 residues long. CDR3 nucleotide sequence: TGTGCCAGTAGTGAGGTTAGCAATCAGCCCCAGCATTTT. This translates into CASSEVSNQPQHF. The entire variable domain, with the rest obtained from reference TRBV19 and TRBJ1-5, is as follows: DGGITQSPKYLFRKEGQNVTLSCEQNLNHDAMYWYRQDPGQGLRLIYYSQIVNDFQKGDIAEGYSVSREKKESFPLTVTSAQKNPTAFYLCASSEVSNQPQHFGDGTRLSIL.